The 21 T cell receptor beta chains listed next were all sequenced from one sample in a study of blood T cell repertoires in COVID-19. The method was immunoSEQ multiplex PCR; TCRdb's version includes in-frame clones alone and lacks a portion of them. The table includes about 220,000 clones, around 88% detected once. The sample comprised PBMCs or T cells enriched from blood (not recorded which). The receptors come from a woman between 50 and 59 years old with acute COVID-19.

This clone appeared a single time. Germline and junction disagree at one end, which may indicate a read error. The chain uses TRBV5-4 and TRBJ1-1, with TRBD1 matching over 7 bases. The germline V gene has CDR1 SGHNT and CDR2 YYREEE (reference sequence). This CDR3 is 15 amino acids long. The CDR3 region is CASSLGGTVNTEAFF. CDR3 DNA sequence: TGTGCCAGCAGTTTGGGGGGGACAGTTAACACTGAAGCTTTCTTT.

The chain combines TRBV2 with TRBJ1-1; D is perhaps TRBD1 (5 bases). From germline, CDR1 is SNHLY and CDR2 FYNNEI. The CDR3 sequence is 13 residues long. V lost 11 bases, J lost 5 bases, and 18 bases lay in between. CDR3 amino acids: CAGKTEFRTEAFF. The CDR3 coding sequence is TGTGCCGGCAAGACAGAGTTTCGTACTGAAGCTTTCTTT. The variable domain in full, completed from reference TRBV2 and TRBJ1-1, reads EPEVTQTPSHQVTQMGQEVILRCVPISNHLYFYWYRQILGQKVEFLVSFYNNEISEKSEIFDDQFSVERPDGSNFTLKIRSTKLEDSAMYFCAGKTEFRTEAFFGQGTRLTVV.

The chain employs TRBV5-1 and TRBJ2-7, with D tentatively TRBD1 (5 bases). Germline values: CDR1 SGHRS, CDR2 YFSETQ. This CDR3 spans 13 amino acids. Trimming shortened V by 3 bases and J by 6 bases, and 13 bases separated the two germline ends. The CDR3 reads CASSYPGKFEQYF. DNA of the CDR3: TGCGCCAGCAGCTATCCAGGGAAGTTCGAGCAGTACTTC.

This chain uses TRBV29-1 with TRBJ1-6, with D unclear. V dropped 4 bases and J dropped 7 bases, with 11 bases sitting between them. Germline V gene lookup returns CDR1 SQVTM and CDR2 ANQGSEA. CDR3 length equals 13 residues. CDR3 sequence: CSVVISNNSPLHF. CDR3 DNA: TGCAGCGTTGTTATTAGTAACAATTCACCCCTCCACTTT.

This chain uses TRBV29-1 with TRBJ1-1; maybe TRBD1 (6 bases). Germline CDR1 reads SQVTM; CDR2 reads ANQGSEA. The CDR3 is made up of 11 amino acids. Trimming took 4 bases from V and 11 from J, leaving 14 bases between them. The CDR3 sequence is CSVGSQGHAFF. In DNA form, the CDR3 reads TGCAGCGTTGGGTCTCAGGGGCATGCTTTCTTT. Variable domain in full (rest from reference TRBV29-1 and TRBJ1-1): SAVISQKPSRDICQRGTSLTIQCQVDSQVTMMFWYRQQPGQSLTLIATANQGSEATYESGFVIDKFPISRPNLTFSTLTVSNMSPEDSSIYLCSVGSQGHAFFGQGTRLTVV.

This chain links TRBV11-3 with TRBJ2-3; D ambiguous. CDR1 and CDR2 from the germline V gene are SGHNT and YENEEA. V was shortened by 5 bases and J by 0 bases, with 9 bases between the two germline ends. The CDR3 sequence is 14 residues long. CDR3 protein: CASSLARSTDTQYF. CDR3 nucleotide sequence: TGTGCCAGCAGCCTTGCCAGGAGCACAGATACGCAGTATTTT.

This clone came up once. CDR3 in amino acids: CASSYNRDRGPCHTEAFF. The CDR3 DNA reads as TGTGCCAGCAGCTACAACCGGGACAGGGGGCCTTGTCACACTGAAGCTTTCTTT. The V and J genes are TRBV12-1 and TRBJ1-1; the D segment call TRBD1 is taken from the table without a DNA check. TRBV12-1 is a pseudogene segment. The CDR3 sequence is 18 residues long.

The chain uses TRBV5-1 and TRBJ2-2, with a tentative D call TRBD1 (6 bases). CDR3 length: 13 amino acids. Trimming took 6 bases from V and 4 from J, leaving 10 bases between them. Germline CDR1 is SGHRS and CDR2 is YFSETQ. The CDR3 region has the DNA TGCGCCAGCAAAACAGGGTCCACCGGGGAGCTGTTTTTT. Its protein is CASKTGSTGELFF.

This clone occurred once. This chain links TRBV28 with TRBJ1-2; unclear D gene. This CDR3 is 16 amino acids long. V lost 9 bases and J 1 base, leaving 21 bases between the germline ends. Germline assignment: CDR1 MDHEN and CDR2 SYDVKM. CDR3 sequence: CASSQESGSLNYGYTF. The CDR3 coding sequence is TGTGCCAGTTCCCAGGAATCGGGGTCCCTTAACTATGGCTACACCTTC.

The chain combines TRBV6-5 with TRBJ2-7; D gene uncertain. CDR1 is MNHEY and CDR2 is SVGAGI in the germline V gene. The CDR3 is made up of 13 amino acids. Deletions cut 4 bases from V and 2 bases from J, with 9 bases between. CDR3 sequence reads: CASSLEDTYEQYF. The CDR3 region has the DNA TGTGCCAGCAGTTTAGAGGATACCTACGAGCAGTACTTC.

The chain is built from TRBV28 and TRBJ2-2, with a tentative D call TRBD1 (6 bases). Germline CDR1 reads MDHEN; CDR2 reads SYDVKM. Trimming pared 6 bases from V and 6 bases from J, leaving 8 bases between. This CDR3 region has 12 residues. In DNA form, the CDR3 reads TGTGCCAGCAGGTGGGGGCCCGGGGAGCTGTTTTTT. This encodes CASRWGPGELFF.

This clone was recorded a few times. The rearrangement links TRBV27 to TRBJ2-1; D remains ambiguous. The CDR3 has 13 amino acids. Per the germline V gene, CDR1 is MNHEY and CDR2 is SMNVEV (reference sequence). Trimming removed 5 bases at V and 8 bases at J, with 13 bases between. The CDR3 spells CASSSPTVDEQFF. Here the CDR3 DNA reads TGTGCCAGCAGTAGCCCCACGGTGGATGAGCAGTTCTTC.

This clone has only one observation. This rearrangement joins TRBV18 to TRBJ1-5, with D uncertain. V was cut by 5 bases and J by 1 base, with 12 bases left in between. Germline CDR1 reads KGHSH; CDR2 reads LQKENI. The length of the CDR3 is 15 residues. CDR3 in amino acids: CASSSTVVSNQPQHF. The CDR3 bases are TGTGCCAGCTCATCTACGGTCGTGAGCAATCAGCCCCAGCATTTT.

The chain has TRBV29-1 and TRBJ1-4; possibly TRBD1 for D (6 bases). V was pared by 4 bases and J by 5 bases, with 11 bases between. Germline V gene data show CDR1 as SQVTM and CDR2 as ANQGSEA. The CDR3 totals 13 residues. CDR3 protein: CSVGAGTNEKLFF. DNA of the CDR3: TGCAGCGTTGGGGCCGGGACAAATGAAAAACTGTTTTTT. The whole variable domain, remainder taken from reference TRBV29-1 and TRBJ1-4, is SAVISQKPSRDICQRGTSLTIQCQVDSQVTMMFWYRQQPGQSLTLIATANQGSEATYESGFVIDKFPISRPNLTFSTLTVSNMSPEDSSIYLCSVGAGTNEKLFFGSGTQLSVL.

The chain recombines TRBV18 with TRBJ2-3; TRBD2 agrees at 9 bases. CDR1 is KGHSH, CDR2 LQKENI, per germline. The CDR3 is 16 residues long. Losses at the gene ends were 3 bases for V and 4 bases for J; bases not matched to a gene: 8. The CDR3 protein is CASSPNTAGGPDTQYF. Here the CDR3 DNA reads TGTGCCAGCTCACCCAACACAGCGGGAGGCCCAGATACGCAGTATTTT. The entire variable domain, with the rest obtained from reference TRBV18 and TRBJ2-3, is as follows: NAGVMQNPRHLVRRRGQEARLRCSPMKGHSHVYWYRQLPEEGLKFMVYLQKENIIDESGMPKERFSAEFPKEGPSILRIQQVVRGDSAAYFCASSPNTAGGPDTQYFGPGTRLTVL.

The rearrangement uses TRBV28 and TRBJ1-2; weak D call: TRBD1 (5 bases). V was clipped by 4 bases and J by 3 bases, with 15 bases between them. The CDR3 runs to 15 residues. From germline, CDR1 is MDHEN and CDR2 SYDVKM. The CDR3 DNA sequence: TGTGCCAGCAGTTCGGGCGGAAGGGGCCACTATGGCTACACCTTC. Translated, it gives CASSSGGRGHYGYTF.

CDR3: CASSTLGADSGNTIYF. CDR3 nucleotides: TGTGCCAGCAGCACTCTGGGGGCGGACTCTGGAAACACCATATATTTT. This chain joins TRBV27 and TRBJ1-3, with D possibly matching TRBD1 (6 bases). CDR1 is MNHEY, CDR2 SMNVEV, per germline (reference sequence). This CDR3 is built from 16 residues. The ends were cut back, 6 bases at V and 0 bases at J, with 15 bases in the middle.

The J gene is TRBJ1-1, the V gene TRBV10-3, with 8 bases lining up with TRBD1. Germline-derived CDR1 and CDR2 are ENHRY and SYGVKD. The J segment lost 6 bases and the V segment lost 6 bases, leaving 6 bases of the junction unmatched. The CDR3 length is 13 residues. The CDR3 region is CAIRDREVSEAFF. CDR3 coding DNA: TGTGCCATCAGGGACAGGGAAGTCTCTGAAGCTTTCTTT.

Concerning this clone: The junction departs from the called germline gene at one end, perhaps through a read error. The gene calls are TRBV18 and TRBJ1-3; possibly TRBD1 for D (6 bases). From germline, CDR1 is KGHSH and CDR2 LQKENI. The CDR3 length is 18 residues. The CDR3 loop reads CASSPRAEQGNAGNTIYF. CDR3 sequence (DNA): TGTGCCAGCTCTCCACGCGCAGAACAGGGTAACGCTGGAAACACCATATATTTT.

The genes are TRBV27 and TRBJ2-3; weak D call: TRBD2 (6 bases). Germline CDR1 reads MNHEY; CDR2 reads SMNVEV (reference sequence). The CDR3 covers 14 residues. With 1 base removed from V and 3 bases from J, the gap between germline ends came to 8 bases. CDR3 protein: CASSLFAGTDTQYF. CDR3 DNA sequence: TGTGCCAGCAGTTTATTCGCGGGGACAGATACGCAGTATTTT.

This clone was observed a single time. This rearrangement joins TRBV11-1 to TRBJ2-3, with a possible D match to TRBD2 (6 bases). This CDR3 comprises 14 residues. V lost 4 bases and J lost 4, with 12 bases in between. Germline CDR1 SGHAT, CDR2 FQDESV (reference sequence). The CDR3 DNA follows: TGTGCCAGCAGCTATCTAGCGTCCCCAGATACGCAGTATTTT. This codes for CASSYLASPDTQYF.